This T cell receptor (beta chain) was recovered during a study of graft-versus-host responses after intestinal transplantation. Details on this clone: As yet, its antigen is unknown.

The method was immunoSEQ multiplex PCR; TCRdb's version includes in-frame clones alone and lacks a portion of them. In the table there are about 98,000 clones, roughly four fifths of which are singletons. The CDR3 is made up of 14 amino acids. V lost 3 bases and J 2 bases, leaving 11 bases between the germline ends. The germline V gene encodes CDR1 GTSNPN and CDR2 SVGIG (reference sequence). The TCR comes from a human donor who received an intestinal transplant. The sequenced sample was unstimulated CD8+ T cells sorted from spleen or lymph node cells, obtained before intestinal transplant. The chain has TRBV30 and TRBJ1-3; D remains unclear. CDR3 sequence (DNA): TGTGCCTGGAGGGCAACAGAGACTGGAAACACCATATATTTT. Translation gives CAWRATETGNTIYF.